This entry lists 7 T cell receptor beta chains sequenced from one sample in a study of PD-1 blockade in classical Hodgkin lymphoma. All the patients suffered relapse after autologous stem cell transplantation, and brentuximab vedotin exposure differed. Researchers pulled CD8+ T cells out of thawed PBMCs using magnetic negative selection. TCRdb's copy holds only in-frame clones and misses some; the assay was immunoSEQ multiplex PCR. The sample consists of 10,000 to 15,000 clones, more than 60% of them appearing once. Material: CD8+ T cells from blood, obtained at baseline. The receptors derive from a human donor with classical Hodgkin lymphoma.

The J gene is TRBJ2-5, the V gene TRBV28; D is possibly TRBD1 (6 bases). In germline, CDR1 is MDHEN, CDR2 SYDVKM. Trimming removed 3 bases from V and 7 bases from J, with 33 bases in between. The CDR3 has 20 amino acids. CDR3 protein: CASSLGACFLCEGLTGTQYF. CDR3 nucleotides: TGTGCCAGCAGTTTGGGGGCTTGCTTTTTATGTGAAGGGTTGACAGGGACCCAGTACTTC. The entire variable domain, with the rest obtained from reference TRBV28 and TRBJ2-5, is as follows: DVKVTQSSRYLVKRTGEKVFLECVQDMDHENMFWYRQDPGLGLRLIYFSYDVKMKEKGDIPEGYSVSREKKERFSLILESASTNQTSMYLCASSLGACFLCEGLTGTQYFGPGTRLLVL.

The chain links TRBV5-1 to TRBJ2-3, with D maybe TRBD2 (5 bases). The germline gives CDR1 SGHRS, CDR2 YFSETQ. With 6 bases removed from V and 2 bases from J, the gap between germline ends came to 16 bases. The CDR3 consists of 15 residues. CDR3: CASMYGEMDTDTQYF. The CDR3 DNA reads TGCGCCAGCATGTATGGGGAGATGGACACAGATACGCAGTATTTT.

This clone was counted only a few times. For the CDR3, the DNA is TGTGCCAGCAGTTACGCGGGGGCAGGTACTGAAGCTTTCTTT. This translates into CASSYAGAGTEAFF. This chain joins TRBV6-5 and TRBJ1-1, with D perhaps TRBD1 (6 bases). Germline CDR1 reads MNHEY; CDR2 reads SVGAGI. Trimming took off 2 bases at V and 5 bases at J, with 12 bases between the two ends. CDR3 length: 14 amino acids.

This clone was detected only once. CDR3 sequence: CASSESWGRRLNTEAFF. The DNA of the CDR3 is TGCGCCAGCAGTGAGTCCTGGGGCCGACGGTTGAACACTGAAGCTTTCTTT. The chain links TRBV10-1 to TRBJ1-1; D possibly corresponds to TRBD1 (5 bases). Looked up from germline, CDR1 is WNHNN and CDR2 is SYGVQD (reference sequence). The CDR3 is made up of 17 amino acids. Between the trimmed V and J ends, which lost 0 bases and 0 bases, there was a span of 14 bases.

J is TRBJ1-1 and V is TRBV7-2; no clear D. Germline V gene lookup returns CDR1 SGHTA and CDR2 FQGNSA. The V end was cut by 1 base, the J end by 5 bases, with 2 bases between. This CDR3 comprises 11 residues. The CDR3, as DNA: TGTGCCAGCAGCTTAGATACTGAAGCTTTCTTT. Residues: CASSLDTEAFF.

This clone has a single count. The chain recombines TRBV7-9 with TRBJ2-2; no clear D gene. The CDR3 runs to 13 residues. The ends were cut back, 0 bases at V and 5 bases at J, with 4 bases in the middle. Germline V gene sequence: CDR1 SEHNR, CDR2 FQNEAQ (reference sequence). The CDR3 reads CASSLAGTGELFF. CDR3 DNA: TGTGCCAGCAGCTTAGCCGGGACCGGGGAGCTGTTTTTT.

The CDR3 DNA follows: TGTGCCAGCAGTTACTCGCACAGGGAGAATGGCTACACCTTC. Its translation is CASSYSHRENGYTF. This rearrangement joins TRBV6-5 to TRBJ1-2, with D maybe TRBD1 (6 bases). The germline V gene has CDR1 MNHEY and CDR2 SVGAGI. This CDR3 comprises 14 residues. V dropped 0 bases and J dropped 6 bases, with 11 bases sitting between them.